This T cell receptor (beta chain) derives from a study of TIL therapy for anti-PD-1-resistant metastatic lung cancer. Sequencing used immunoSEQ v3. Each library reached some 2 million read pairs, or about 5-6 million at deep level. Some clones are missing from TCRdb's copy, which holds only in-frame ones; the method was immunoSEQ multiplex PCR. Found here are about 100,000 clones, just over 65% of them singletons; the top ten hold approximately 10%. Whole-study results and caveats: Many TIL product clones were absent from baseline tumor, suggesting clonal contraction. Patients were highly selected, enriched for treatment-naive, never-smoker and oncogene-addicted cases. Compared with baseline intratumoral T cells, expanded TIL cultures were more clonal and less diverse (about 5.8% vs 31%).

Germline loops: CDR1 LGHNA, CDR2 YSLEER. There are 17 residues in the CDR3. Trimming cost V 0 bases and J 2 bases, with 14 bases left between them. Concerning this clone: Its antigen is undetermined.

The time point denotes: pre-treatment sample, taken before nivolumab and TIL therapy. Pleural nodules or supraclavicular lymph nodes made up most of the excised metastases sampled. Sample: tumor tissue, taken at baseline. V usage is TRBV4-3 and J usage is TRBJ2-1; D is ambiguous. This receptor was identified in a person aged 25-80 years with non-small cell lung cancer. As DNA, the CDR3 is TGCGCCAGCAGCCAAGATGATGGGCCATGGGCCTACAATGAGCAGTTCTTC. This codes for CASSQDDGPWAYNEQFF.